The 12 T cell receptor beta chains given below trace back to one sample, sequenced in a study of cytomegalovirus exposure and HLA in healthy donors. This PCR relied on a set of 60 Vbeta primers and 13 Jbeta primers. Assay: immunoSEQ multiplex PCR; the TCRdb copy retains only in-frame clones and omits some. The repertoire has 150,000 to 200,000 clones, more than 75% of them found once; the top ten carry roughly 0.24%. Specimen: PBMCs. The receptors originated from a girl under three years old in good health and CMV-seronegative.

The rearrangement links TRBV4-1 to TRBJ1-2; TRBD1 matches at 8 bases. The CDR3 length is 14 residues. Trimming at V came to 0 bases and at J to 6 bases, leaving 3 bases not matched to a gene. Germline loops: CDR1 MGHRA, CDR2 YSYEKL. The CDR3 is CASSQDGRGHGYTF. The CDR3 DNA is TGCGCCAGCAGCCAAGATGGCAGGGGGCATGGCTACACCTTC.

The J gene is TRBJ1-1, the V gene TRBV7-6; D not certain. The CDR3 runs to 16 residues. Germline lookup yields CDR1 SGHVS and CDR2 FNYEAQ. The V end lost 0 bases, the J end lost 5 bases, and 16 bases lay between the germline ends. The CDR3 protein is CASSLASQAGRTEAFF. The DNA of the CDR3 is TGTGCCAGCAGCTTAGCTTCGCAGGCCGGGAGGACTGAAGCTTTCTTT.

J is TRBJ1-2 and V is TRBV7-9; 7 nucleotides line up with TRBD1. The germline V gene encodes CDR1 SEHNR and CDR2 FQNEAQ (reference sequence). V was pared by 5 bases and J by 6 bases, with 6 bases of the junction left unmatched. The CDR3 has 13 residues. In nucleotides, the CDR3 is TGTGCCAGCAGCCAGACAGGACAGGATGGCTACACCTTC. It translates to CASSQTGQDGYTF.

This rearrangement joins TRBV27 to TRBJ1-2; 8 bases agree with TRBD1. V lost 6 bases and J lost 4; bases outside the gene matches: 7. The CDR3 spans 14 residues. Germline values: CDR1 MNHEY, CDR2 SMNVEV (reference sequence). The CDR3 DNA is TGTGCCAGCAGCAGGGACAGGTCACTCTATGGCTACACCTTC. This encodes CASSRDRSLYGYTF.

The rearrangement joins TRBV7-9 to TRBJ2-2, with a possible D match to TRBD2 (7 bases). V was cut by 2 bases and J by 6 bases, with 19 bases left in between. The CDR3 consists of 17 residues. Germline V gene data show CDR1 as SEHNR and CDR2 as FQNEAQ (reference sequence). The CDR3 spells CASSLNRGGVSAGELFF. The CDR3 DNA is TGTGCCAGCAGCTTAAATAGGGGGGGCGTTTCGGCCGGGGAGCTGTTTTTT. Full variable domain (remainder filled in from reference TRBV7-9 and TRBJ2-2): DTGVSQNPRHKITKRGQNVTFRCDPISEHNRLYWYRQTLGQGPEFLTYFQNEAQLEKSRLLSDRFSAERPKGSFSTLEIQRTEQGDSAMYLCASSLNRGGVSAGELFFGEGSRLTVL.

The chain employs TRBV7-9 and TRBJ2-5; 7 bases align to TRBD2. In germline, CDR1 is SEHNR, CDR2 FQNEAQ (reference sequence). The trim removed 1 base at V and 1 base at J, leaving 0 bases unmatched. CDR3 size: 14 residues. In DNA, the CDR3 is TGTGCCAGCAGCTTAGGGACTAGCCAAGAGACCCAGTACTTC. Residues: CASSLGTSQETQYF.

This chain connects TRBV7-9 to TRBJ1-1; D is perhaps TRBD1 (5 bases). Trimming stripped 6 bases from V and 0 bases from J, with 11 bases between. The CDR3 loop spans 14 amino acids. Germline CDR1 is SEHNR and CDR2 is FQNEAQ (reference sequence). Here the CDR3 reads CASRTVRLNTEAFF. The CDR3 DNA reads as TGTGCCAGCAGGACAGTCCGGTTGAACACTGAAGCTTTCTTT.

The rearrangement links TRBV4-3 to TRBJ2-6; 8 positions agree with TRBD2. Germline V gives CDR1 LGHNA, CDR2 YSLEER. CDR3 length: 17 amino acids. Trimming cost V 4 bases and J 0 bases; bases outside gene matches: 5. CDR3 DNA: TGCGCCAGCAGCCCCGGGGGGGTGACCTCTGGGGCCAACGTCCTGACTTTC. Translating gives CASSPGGVTSGANVLTF.

The CDR3 spells CASSPRVGSGGIGDTQYF. CDR3 coding DNA: TGTGCCAGCAGCCCCCGGGTTGGTAGCGGGGGGATAGGGGATACGCAGTATTTT. The chain combines TRBV9 with TRBJ2-3; TRBD2 matches 10 bases. Germline V lookup: CDR1 SGDLS, CDR2 YYNGEE. The CDR3 consists of 18 residues. J gave up 6 bases and V 4 bases, and 17 bases lay outside the gene matches.

V usage is TRBV5-1 and J usage is TRBJ2-2; 9 nucleotides align to TRBD2. Per germline, CDR1 SGHRS and CDR2 YFSETQ. V lost 4 bases and J lost 1; bases outside the gene matches: 5. The CDR3 loop spans 16 amino acids. The chain's CDR3 is CASSPQTSGNTGELFF. In DNA form, the CDR3 reads TGCGCCAGCAGCCCCCAGACTAGCGGGAACACCGGGGAGCTGTTTTTT.

The chain combines TRBV5-1 with TRBJ1-4; 8 nucleotides agree with TRBD1. CDR1 is SGHRS and CDR2 is YFSETQ in the germline V gene. Trimming at V came to 7 bases and at J to 4 bases, leaving 9 bases not matched to a gene. The CDR3 consists of 15 residues. The CDR3 here is CASGDRGESNEKLFF. The CDR3 DNA sequence: TGCGCCAGCGGCGACAGGGGCGAAAGTAATGAAAAACTGTTTTTT.

Comment on this clone: Relative to the germline gene, one junction end is altered; a read error may explain this. The chain links TRBV7-9 to TRBJ1-1, with a tentative D call TRBD1 (5 bases). The CDR3 extends over 14 amino acids. CDR1 is SEHNR, CDR2 FQNEAQ, per germline (reference sequence). The CDR3 protein is CSSGRRGENTEAFF. The CDR3 DNA sequence: TGTTCCAGCGGGAGGCGGGGGGAGAACACTGAAGCTTTCTTT.